The sequence of this TCR beta chain was determined in a study of OX40 agonist ivuxolimab in advanced cancers. Study in general: From about 20 to 79 years was the age range, with a mean of roughly 64 years, and 65% to 90% were male. Therapy given before enrollment (anti-PD-1, anti-PD-L1 or anti-CTLA-4) was allowed, and 40% to 50% had some.

This clone was seen a handful of times. Its specificity is not known. Produced via immunoSEQ multiplex PCR; TCRdb's table is partial and in-frame only. The sample contains roughly 3,500 clones, 80% of which appear only once. The ends were cut back, 5 bases at V and 2 bases at J, with 7 bases in the middle. The length of the CDR3 is 13 residues. Germline V gives CDR1 SEHNR, CDR2 FQNEAQ (reference sequence). Whole-study results and caveats: Clonal expansion among partial responders at 0.1-3.0 mg/kg ranked near the lowest.

This TCR came from an adult with an advanced solid tumor such as melanoma, head and neck, liver or kidney cancer. The chain combines TRBV7-9 with TRBJ2-1; D is undetermined. Sequences were derived from CD4+ or CD8+ T cells sorted from blood, sampled in a trial of the OX40 agonist ivuxolimab. CDR3 protein: CASSLSTYNEQFF. The DNA of the CDR3 is TGTGCCAGCAGCCTCTCCACCTACAATGAGCAGTTCTTC.